This T cell receptor (beta chain) is drawn from a study of cytomegalovirus exposure and HLA in healthy donors. About the research overall: A previous analysis identified approximately 110 million unique TCR beta sequences derived from around 200 million T cells.

Study observations and caveats: Fewer N-insertions than the roughly 650-donor mean were reportedly shown by an Asian-associated ancestry cluster in a later analysis.

The germline V gene has CDR1 SGHDT and CDR2 YYEEEE. The CDR3 has 13 amino acids. V shed 8 bases and J shed 5 bases, with 16 bases lying between them. With respect to this clone: Its antigen remains unknown.

The PCR employed 60 Vbeta primers together with 13 Jbeta primers. TCRdb's copy holds only in-frame clones and misses some; the assay was immunoSEQ multiplex PCR. The sample lists about 120,000 clones; around 76% were seen once. Sequenced sample: PBMCs. The sequence was obtained from a man in his fifties or sixties in good health and CMV-seropositive. The chain has TRBV5-6 and TRBJ2-5; no clear D gene. For the CDR3, the DNA is TGTGCCAGTTGTCCCGAGGTCTCGGAGACCCAGTACTTC. This encodes CASCPEVSETQYF.